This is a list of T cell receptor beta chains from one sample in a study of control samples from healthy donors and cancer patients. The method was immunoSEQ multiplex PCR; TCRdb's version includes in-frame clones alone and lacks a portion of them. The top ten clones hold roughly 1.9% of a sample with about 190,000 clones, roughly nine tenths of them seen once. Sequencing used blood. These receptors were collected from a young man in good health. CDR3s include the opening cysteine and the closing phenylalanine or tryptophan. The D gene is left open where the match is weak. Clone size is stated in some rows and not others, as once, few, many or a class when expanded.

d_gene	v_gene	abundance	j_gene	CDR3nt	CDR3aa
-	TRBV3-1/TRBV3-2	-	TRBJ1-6	TGTGCCAGCAGCCAAGCCAGAGGATCTAATTCACCCCTCCACTTT	CASSQARGSNSPLHF
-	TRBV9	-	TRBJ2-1	TGTGCCAGCAGCGTTATGGCGTCGGGGACCTACAATGAGCAGTTCTTC	CASSVMASGTYNEQFF
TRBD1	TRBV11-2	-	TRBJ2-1	TGTGCCAGCAGCTTATTCCAGGGGGACAATGAGCAGTTCTTC	CASSLFQGDNEQFF
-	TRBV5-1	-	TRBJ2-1	TGCGCCAGCGAAGGCAGGGGCGATGAGCAGTTCTTC	CASEGRGDEQFF
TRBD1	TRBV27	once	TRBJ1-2	TGTGCCAGCAGATCCGGACAGGGAGCAAACTATGGCTACACCTTC	CASRSGQGANYGYTF
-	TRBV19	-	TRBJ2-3	TGTGCCAGTAGTCAAAGCACAGATACGCAGTATTTT	CASSQSTDTQYF
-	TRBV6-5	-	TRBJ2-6	TGTGCCAGCAGCTACCTGGGCGGATCTGGGGCCAACGTCCTGACTTTC	CASSYLGGSGANVLTF
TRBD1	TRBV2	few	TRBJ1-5	TGTGCCAGCAGTGGGACAGGGTACAATCAGCCCCAGCATTTT	CASSGTGYNQPQHF
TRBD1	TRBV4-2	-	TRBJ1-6	TGTGCCAGCAGCCAACCGGGACAGGGGATTAATTCACCCCTCCACTTT	CASSQPGQGINSPLHF
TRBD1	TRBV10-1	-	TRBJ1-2	TGCGCCAGCAGTCGGGACAGGGGGTATGGCTACACCTTC	CASSRDRGYGYTF
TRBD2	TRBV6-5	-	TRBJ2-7	TGTGCCAGCAGTAATAGCGGGGCGAGCTCCTACGAGCAGTACTTC	CASSNSGASSYEQYF
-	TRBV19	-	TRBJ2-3	TGTGCCAGTAGTATAGCTCGGACAGATACGCAGTATTTT	CASSIARTDTQYF
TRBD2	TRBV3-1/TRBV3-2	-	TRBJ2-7	TGTGCCAGCAGCCAAGACAACCTAGCGGGGGGCTACGAGCAGTACTTC	CASSQDNLAGGYEQYF
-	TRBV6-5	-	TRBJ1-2	TGTGCCAGCAGTTTTACGCAGGGGAAGGACTATGGCTACACCTTC	CASSFTQGKDYGYTF
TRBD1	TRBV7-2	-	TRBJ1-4	TGTGCCAGCAGCCGGACAGGGAATGAAAAACTGTTTTTT	CASSRTGNEKLFF
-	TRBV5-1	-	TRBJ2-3	TGCGCCAGCAGCTTGGGCCACAGGGGGAGGGCAGATACGCAGTATTTT	CASSLGHRGRADTQYF
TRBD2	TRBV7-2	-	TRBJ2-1	TGTGCCAGCAGCTTAGGAACTAGCGGGGGGGTTTACAATGAGCAGTTCTTC	CASSLGTSGGVYNEQFF
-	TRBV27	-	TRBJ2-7	TGTGCCAGCAGTTTATCAGGTTTATCCTACGAGCAGTACTTC	CASSLSGLSYEQYF
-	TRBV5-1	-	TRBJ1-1	TGCGCCAGCAGCTTTACTTTCGCTACTGAAGCTTTCTTT	CASSFTFATEAFF
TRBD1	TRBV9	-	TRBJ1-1	TGTGCCAGCAGCGTAGGTGGGACAGCCATGAACACTGAAGCTTTCTTT	CASSVGGTAMNTEAFF
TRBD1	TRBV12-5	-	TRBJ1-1	TGTGCTAGTGGTTTGGGACAGGGTGAAGCTTTCTTT	CASGLGQGEAFF
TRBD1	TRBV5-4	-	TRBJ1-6	TGTGCCAGCAGCACCCGGGGACAGGGACTTAATTCACCCCTCCACTTT	CASSTRGQGLNSPLHF
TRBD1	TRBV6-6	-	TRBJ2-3	TGTGCCAGCAGCCACGGGACAGCCAATCCCACAGATACGCAGTATTTT	CASSHGTANPTDTQYF
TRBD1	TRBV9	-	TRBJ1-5	TGTGCCAGCAGCGTAGGAGGGCAGGGGGGTCAGCCCCAGCATTTT	CASSVGGQGGQPQHF
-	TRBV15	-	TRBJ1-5	TGTGCCACCAGCAGAGATCTGGCCAGGTCCAATCAGCCCCAGCATTTT	CATSRDLARSNQPQHF
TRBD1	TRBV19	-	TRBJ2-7	TGTGCCAGTAGTGCCAGGGACAGCTCCTACGAGCAGTACTTC	CASSARDSSYEQYF
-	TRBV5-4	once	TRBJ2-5	TGTGCCAGCAGCTTGACTCCGTACCAAGAGACCCAGTACTTC	CASSLTPYQETQYF
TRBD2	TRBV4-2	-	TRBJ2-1	TGTGCCAGCAGCCAACCGGGACTAGCGGGGGGGCCCAACAATGAGCAGTTCTTC	CASSQPGLAGGPNNEQFF
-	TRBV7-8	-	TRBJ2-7	TGTGCCAGCAGCCCCGGGGCAGGGAACTACGAGCAGTACTTC	CASSPGAGNYEQYF
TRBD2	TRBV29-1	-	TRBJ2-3	TGCAGCGTCGGACTAGCGGGGGAACCCACAGATACGCAGTATTTT	CSVGLAGEPTDTQYF
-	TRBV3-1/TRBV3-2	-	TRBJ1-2	TGTGCCAGCAGCCCGGGGCCGTCCCACTATGGCTACACCTTC	CASSPGPSHYGYTF
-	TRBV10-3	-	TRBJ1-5	TGTGCCATCCGCACCGACGGATCCAATCAGCCCCAGCATTTT	CAIRTDGSNQPQHF
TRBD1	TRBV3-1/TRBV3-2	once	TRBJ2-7	TGTGCCAGCAGCCAAGAGGGACAGGGGGCGAGCGAGCAGTACTTC	CASSQEGQGASEQYF
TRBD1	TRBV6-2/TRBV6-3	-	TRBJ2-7	TGTGCCAGCAGTTACTCGAACTCCGACAGGGGAGGACACGAGCAGTACTTC	CASSYSNSDRGGHEQYF
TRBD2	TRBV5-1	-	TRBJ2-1	TGCGCCAGCAGCTATTTAGCGGGGGGGCTTAGCTCCTACAATGAGCAGTTCTTC	CASSYLAGGLSSYNEQFF
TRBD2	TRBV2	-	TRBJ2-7	TGTGCCAGCAGCGGTAGCGGGGGGGGTGCCGAGCAGTACTTC	CASSGSGGGAEQYF
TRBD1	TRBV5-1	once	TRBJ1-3	TGCGCCAGCAGCTTGGGGCCGACAGGGGCGCCTGGAAACACCATATATTTT	CASSLGPTGAPGNTIYF
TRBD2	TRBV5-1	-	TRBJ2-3	TGCGCCAGCAGCTTGGTTGGGTCCTCTAGCGGGGGGGGCGCAGATACGCAGTATTTT	CASSLVGSSSGGGADTQYF
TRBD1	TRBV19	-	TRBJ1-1	TGTGCCAGTAGTCTCGACAGGGTAAGGGGGGATGAAGCTTTCTTT	CASSLDRVRGDEAFF
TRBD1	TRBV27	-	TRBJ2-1	TGTGCCAGCAGTCGAGCGGGACAGGGTTTCTACAATGAGCAGTTCTTC	CASSRAGQGFYNEQFF
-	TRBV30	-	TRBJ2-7	TGTGCCGGGTCCCTGGACGAACCCTACGAGCAGTACTTC	CAGSLDEPYEQYF
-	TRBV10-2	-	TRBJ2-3	TGCGCCAGCAGTGGCGGAGGTCCAGATACGCAGTATTTT	CASSGGGPDTQYF
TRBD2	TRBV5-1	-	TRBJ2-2	TGCGCCAGCAGCTTCGGGGGGACGGGTTCCGGGGAGCTGTTTTTT	CASSFGGTGSGELFF
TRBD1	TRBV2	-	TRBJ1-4	TGTGCCAGCAGCGGGACAGCTGCAACTAATGAAAAACTGTTTTTT	CASSGTAATNEKLFF
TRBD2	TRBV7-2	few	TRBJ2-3	TGTGCCAGCACCCCCCGGGGCGGGGGGGCGCCAGATACGCAGTATTTT	CASTPRGGGAPDTQYF
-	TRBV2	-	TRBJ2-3	TGTGCCAGCAGTGATCAGGGTTGGGGATCAGATACGCAGTATTTT	CASSDQGWGSDTQYF
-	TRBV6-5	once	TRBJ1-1	TGTGCCACCCACGGGGTAGGGACTGAAGCTTTCTTT	CATHGVGTEAFF
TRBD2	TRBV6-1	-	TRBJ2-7	TGTGCCAGCAGTGAACTAGCGGGGGCGCAAGGGTACGAGCAGTACTTC	CASSELAGAQGYEQYF
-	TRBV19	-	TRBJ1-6	TGTGCCAGTAGAGCCAGCTCCTATAATTCACCCCTCCACTTT	CASRASSYNSPLHF
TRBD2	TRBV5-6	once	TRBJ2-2	TGTGCCAGCAGCGCGGATGTCGCGGGGGGGCCCGGGGAGCTGTTTTTT	CASSADVAGGPGELFF
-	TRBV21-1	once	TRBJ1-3	TGTGCCAGCAGCAAAAAGGGGGCTGGAAACACCATATATTTT	CASSKKGAGNTIYF
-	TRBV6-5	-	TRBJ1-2	TGTGCCAGCAGCGCGGAGATCTATGGCTACACCTTC	CASSAEIYGYTF
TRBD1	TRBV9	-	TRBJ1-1	TGTGCCAGCAGCGTCCACACGGGACAGGGGCCAGTTGAAGCTTTCTTT	CASSVHTGQGPVEAFF
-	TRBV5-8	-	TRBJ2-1	TGTGCCAGCAGCTTGGAGGGGATCTCCTACAATGAGCAGTTCTTC	CASSLEGISYNEQFF
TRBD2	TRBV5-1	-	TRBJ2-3	TGCGCCAGCAGCTTTACTAGCGGGGGCCACACAGATACGCAGTATTTT	CASSFTSGGHTDTQYF
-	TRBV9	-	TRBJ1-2	TGTGCCAGCAGCGGGGGATTTGGGGATTATGGCTACACCTTC	CASSGGFGDYGYTF
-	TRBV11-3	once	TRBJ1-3	TGTGCCAGCAGCCTAGGGAGGAGCTCTGGAAACACCATATATTTT	CASSLGRSSGNTIYF
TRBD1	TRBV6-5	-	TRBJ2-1	TGTGCCAGCAGGTGGGACAGGGGGCAGAACAATGAGCAGTTCTTC	CASRWDRGQNNEQFF
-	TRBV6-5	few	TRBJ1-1	TGTGCCAGCAGTTATAGCCTCTGGACCACTGAAGCTTTCTTT	CASSYSLWTTEAFF
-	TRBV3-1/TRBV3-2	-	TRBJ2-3	TGTGCCAGCAGCCAAGTGTTAACAGATACGCAGTATTTT	CASSQVLTDTQYF